This T cell receptor beta chain was obtained from a study of CD4+ T cells in melanoma. Overall study results and limits: Diverse differentiation states were reported for melanoma neoantigen-specific CD4+ T cells. CD8+ T cell, macrophage and B cell function reportedly correlated with neoantigen-specific CD4+ T cells.

Trimming pared 0 bases from V and 2 bases from J, leaving 21 bases between. Germline-derived CDR1 and CDR2 are SGHKS and YYEKEE (reference sequence). The length of the CDR3 is 19 residues. Clones were read by immunoSEQ multiplex PCR, and TCRdb kept only the in-frame ones, dropping some. The sample holds roughly 10,000 clones, roughly 69% seen once. Note on this clone: Its antigen is unidentified.

The origin of this receptor is a human donor with melanoma. The chain has TRBV5-5 and TRBJ1-5, with D maybe TRBD1 (6 bases). Sequenced material: cells from a culture (not recorded whether cultured in vitro). The CDR3 is CASSLDTGRRFVGNQPQHF. The CDR3 DNA follows: TGTGCCAGCAGCTTGGATACAGGGCGGAGGTTCGTGGGCAATCAGCCCCAGCATTTT.